A selection of T cell receptor beta chains follows, all from one sample in a study of shared clonotypes between healthy human individuals. Clones were sequenced by immunoSEQ multiplex PCR, and TCRdb holds only the in-frame ones, with some missing. Of roughly 2 million clones listed, about 95% are singletons. Sequencing was done on a sample of naive CD4+ T cells sorted from blood. The source of these receptors is a young man in good health. Each CDR3 is given with its conserved first and last residue. A D gene is named only where the DNA matches it firmly. For some rows the clone size is stated as once, few or many, or as a class when expanded; others skip it.

>-|TRBV28|-|TRBJ2-7
CASSEPRNSYEQYF
TGTGCCAGCAGTGAGCCCAGGAACTCCTACGAGCAGTACTTC
>TRBD1|TRBV7-2|-|TRBJ1-1
CASSLTGGWLSEAFF
TGTGCCAGCAGCTTAACAGGGGGCTGGCTCTCTGAAGCTTTCTTT
>-|TRBV6-5|-|TRBJ1-1
CASSSADRNTEAFF
TGTGCCAGCAGTTCCGCGGACAGGAACACTGAAGCTTTCTTT
>TRBD1|TRBV28|once|TRBJ2-5
CASSRTGRETQYF
TGTGCCAGCAGCCGGACAGGGAGGGAGACCCAGTACTTC
>-|TRBV30|-|TRBJ1-4
CAWSVQVELFF
TGTGCCTGGAGTGTTCAGGTCGAACTGTTTTTT
>-|TRBV7-9|-|TRBJ2-5
CASSSGHRETQYF
TGTGCCAGCAGCTCGGGCCATCGGGAGACCCAGTACTTC
>-|TRBV5-1|-|TRBJ2-1
CASSLAGEQFF
TGCGCCAGCAGCTTGGCAGGTGAGCAGTTCTTC
>TRBD1|TRBV9|-|TRBJ2-7
CASSRQGALGYEQYF
TGTGCCAGCAGCCGACAGGGGGCGCTGGGCTACGAGCAGTACTTC
>-|TRBV25-1|-|TRBJ1-3
CATSGFGAGNTIYF
TGTGCCACTTCAGGGTTCGGAGCTGGAAACACCATATATTTT
>-|TRBV28|-|TRBJ2-3
CASSFWTVNRDTQYF
TGTGCCAGCAGTTTCTGGACAGTTAACAGAGATACGCAGTATTTT
>-|TRBV7-6|-|TRBJ2-1
CASSLVPKGNEQFF
TGTGCCAGCAGCTTAGTACCTAAGGGAAATGAGCAGTTCTTC
>-|TRBV30|-|TRBJ1-6
CAWTGQYNSPLHF
TGTGCCTGGACAGGGCAATATAATTCACCCCTCCACTTT
>-|TRBV5-1|-|TRBJ1-3
CASSMGRSSGNTIYF
TGCGCCAGCAGTATGGGGCGAAGCTCTGGAAACACCATATATTTT
>-|TRBV27|-|TRBJ2-7
CALHPHEQYF
TGTGCCCTCCATCCCCACGAGCAGTACTTC
>-|TRBV15|-|TRBJ2-7
CATSRGITYEQYF
TGTGCCACCTCTAGGGGTATAACCTACGAGCAGTACTTC
>TRBD2|TRBV7-6|-|TRBJ2-1
CASSRLAGGNNEQFF
TGTGCCAGCAGCCGCCTAGCGGGGGGCAACAATGAGCAGTTCTTC
>-|TRBV5-1|-|TRBJ2-3
CASSLGQGTGSTDTQYF
TGCGCCAGCAGCTTGGGGCAGGGTACCGGGTCGACAGATACGCAGTATTTT
>TRBD2|TRBV7-3|-|TRBJ2-5
CASSLMGLAGQYQETQYF
TGTGCCAGCAGCTTAATGGGTCTAGCGGGGCAGTACCAAGAGACCCAGTACTTC
>TRBD2|TRBV19|-|TRBJ2-7
CASSTWEGRDEQYF
TGTGCCAGTAGTACCTGGGAGGGGCGAGACGAGCAGTACTTC
>-|TRBV28|-|TRBJ2-7
CASSSRLRGYEQYF
TGTGCCAGCAGTTCCAGGCTCAGAGGCTACGAGCAGTACTTC
>-|TRBV18|-|TRBJ1-1
CASSPQRGDTEAFF
TGTGCCAGCTCACCACAGAGGGGGGACACTGAAGCTTTCTTT
>-|TRBV11-3|-|TRBJ2-3
CASSSRGTSTDTQYF
TGTGCCAGCAGCTCACGCGGGACTAGCACAGATACGCAGTATTTT
>TRBD2|TRBV18|-|TRBJ2-1
CASSPGGAAGGTYNEQFF
TGTGCCAGCTCACCCGGCGGGGCAGCGGGGGGCACCTACAATGAGCAGTTCTTC
>TRBD1|TRBV5-4|-|TRBJ2-2
CASSRDSTNTGELFF
TGTGCCAGCAGCAGGGACAGCACAAACACCGGGGAGCTGTTTTTT
>-|TRBV21-1|-|TRBJ1-1
CASSKATGGAFF
TGTGCCAGCAGCAAAGCGACAGGGGGAGCTTTCTTT
>-|TRBV28|-|TRBJ2-7
CASSSGGSSYEQYF
TGTGCCAGCAGTTCTGGGGGGAGCTCCTACGAGCAGTACTTC
>TRBD1|TRBV6-1|-|TRBJ2-3
CASRTGQGADTQYF
TGTGCCAGCAGGACCGGACAGGGAGCAGATACGCAGTATTTT